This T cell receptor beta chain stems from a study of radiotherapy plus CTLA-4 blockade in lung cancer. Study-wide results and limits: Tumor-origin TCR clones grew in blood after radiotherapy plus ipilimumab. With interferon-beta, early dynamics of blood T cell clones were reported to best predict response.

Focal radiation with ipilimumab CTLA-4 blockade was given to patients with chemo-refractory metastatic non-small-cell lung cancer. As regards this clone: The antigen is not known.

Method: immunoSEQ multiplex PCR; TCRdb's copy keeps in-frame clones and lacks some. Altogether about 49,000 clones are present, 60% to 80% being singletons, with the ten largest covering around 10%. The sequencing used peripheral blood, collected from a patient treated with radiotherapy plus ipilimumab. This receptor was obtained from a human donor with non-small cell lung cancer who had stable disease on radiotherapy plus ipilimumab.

CDR3: CASSETRRFEEQYV. Written as DNA, the CDR3 is TGTGCCAGCAGTGAAACCCGCAGGTTCGAAGAGCAGTACGTC. This sequence joins TRBV6-1 and TRBJ2-7; D remains ambiguous. CDR1 and CDR2 (germline): MNHNS, SASEGT. With 2 bases removed from V and 7 bases from J, the gap between germline ends came to 15 bases. The CDR3 extends over 14 amino acids.